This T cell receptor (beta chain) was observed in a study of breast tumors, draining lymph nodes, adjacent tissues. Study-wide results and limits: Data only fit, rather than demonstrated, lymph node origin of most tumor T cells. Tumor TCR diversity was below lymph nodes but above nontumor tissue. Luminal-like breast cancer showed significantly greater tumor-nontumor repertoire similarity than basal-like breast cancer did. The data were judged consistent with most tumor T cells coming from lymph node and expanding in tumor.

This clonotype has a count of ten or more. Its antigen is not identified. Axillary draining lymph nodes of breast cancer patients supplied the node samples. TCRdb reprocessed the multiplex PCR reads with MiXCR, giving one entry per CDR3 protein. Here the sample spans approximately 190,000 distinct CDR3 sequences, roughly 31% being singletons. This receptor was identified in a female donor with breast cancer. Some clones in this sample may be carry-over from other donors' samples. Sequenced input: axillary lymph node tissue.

The CDR3 spells CASGGGQGVNEQYF. CDR3 bases: TGTGCCAGCGGGGGCGGGCAGGGGGTAAACGAGCAGTACTTC. The chain recombines TRBV6-5 with TRBJ2-7; 7 bases fit TRBD1. This CDR3 contains 14 residues. Trimming removed 8 bases from V and 5 bases from J; junction bases left unmatched: 12. Germline CDR1 MNHEY, CDR2 SVGAGI.